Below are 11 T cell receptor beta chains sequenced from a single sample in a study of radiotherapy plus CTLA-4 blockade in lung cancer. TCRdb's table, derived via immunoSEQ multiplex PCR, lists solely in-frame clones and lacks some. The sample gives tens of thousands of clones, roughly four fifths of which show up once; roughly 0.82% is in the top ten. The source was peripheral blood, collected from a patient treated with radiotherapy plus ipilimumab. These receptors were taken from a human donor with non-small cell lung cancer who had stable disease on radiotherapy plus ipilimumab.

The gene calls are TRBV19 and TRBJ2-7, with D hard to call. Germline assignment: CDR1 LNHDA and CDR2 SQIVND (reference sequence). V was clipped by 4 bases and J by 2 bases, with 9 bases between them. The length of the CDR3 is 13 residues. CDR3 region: CASSKSSPYEQYF. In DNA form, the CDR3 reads TGTGCCAGTAGTAAATCTTCCCCCTACGAGCAGTACTTC.

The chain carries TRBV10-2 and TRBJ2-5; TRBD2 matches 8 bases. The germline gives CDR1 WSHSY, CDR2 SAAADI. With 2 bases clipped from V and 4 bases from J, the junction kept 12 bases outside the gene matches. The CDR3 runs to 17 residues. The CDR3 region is CASSEATGTRGGETQYF. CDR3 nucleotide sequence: TGCGCCAGCAGTGAGGCTACCGGGACTAGGGGGGGAGAGACCCAGTACTTC.

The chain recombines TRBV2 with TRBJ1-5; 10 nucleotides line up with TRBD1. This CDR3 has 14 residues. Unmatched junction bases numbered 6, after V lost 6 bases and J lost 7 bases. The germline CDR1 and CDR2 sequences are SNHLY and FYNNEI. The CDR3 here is CASSGTGEIQPQHF. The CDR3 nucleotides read TGTGCCAGCAGCGGGACAGGGGAAATCCAGCCCCAGCATTTT.

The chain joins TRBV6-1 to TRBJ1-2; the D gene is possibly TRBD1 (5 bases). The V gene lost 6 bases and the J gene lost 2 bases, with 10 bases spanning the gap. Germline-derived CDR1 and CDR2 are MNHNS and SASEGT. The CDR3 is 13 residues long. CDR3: CASRATGNYGYTF. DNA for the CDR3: TGTGCCAGCAGAGCAACAGGAAACTATGGCTACACCTTC.

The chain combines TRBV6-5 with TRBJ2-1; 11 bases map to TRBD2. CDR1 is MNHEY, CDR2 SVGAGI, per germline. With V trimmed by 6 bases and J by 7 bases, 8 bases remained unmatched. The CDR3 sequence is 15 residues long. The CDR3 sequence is CASSRGLAGPNEQFF. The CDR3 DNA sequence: TGTGCCAGCAGCCGAGGACTAGCGGGCCCGAATGAGCAGTTCTTC.

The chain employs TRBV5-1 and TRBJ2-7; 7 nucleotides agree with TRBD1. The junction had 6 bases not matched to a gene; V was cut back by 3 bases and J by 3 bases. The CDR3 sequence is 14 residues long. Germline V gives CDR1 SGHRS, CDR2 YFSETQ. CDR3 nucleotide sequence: TGCGCCAGCAGCTCCCGACAGGGAAACTACGAGCAGTACTTC. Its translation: CASSSRQGNYEQYF.

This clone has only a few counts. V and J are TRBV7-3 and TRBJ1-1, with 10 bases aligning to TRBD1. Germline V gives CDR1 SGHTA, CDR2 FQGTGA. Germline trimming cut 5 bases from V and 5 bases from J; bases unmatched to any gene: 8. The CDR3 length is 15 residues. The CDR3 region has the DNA TGTGCCAGCAGCCTCCTAGGGACAGGGGTAACTGAAGCTTTCTTT. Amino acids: CASSLLGTGVTEAFF.

Written as DNA, the CDR3 is TGTGCCAGCAGTAAGGCCAGGGGGCTCGAGACCCAGTACTTC. Protein sequence: CASSKARGLETQYF. The chain employs TRBV28 and TRBJ2-5; 8 bases map to TRBD1. V lost 5 bases to trimming and J lost 5 bases; unmatched junction nucleotides: 7. The germline V gene has CDR1 MDHEN and CDR2 SYDVKM. The CDR3 loop spans 14 amino acids.

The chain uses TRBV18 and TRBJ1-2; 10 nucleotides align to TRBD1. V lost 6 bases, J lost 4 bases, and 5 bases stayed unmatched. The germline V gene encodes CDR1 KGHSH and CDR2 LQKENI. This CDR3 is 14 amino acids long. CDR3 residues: CASSGDRGRYGYTF. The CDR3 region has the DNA TGTGCCAGCTCGGGGGACAGGGGCCGCTATGGCTACACCTTC.

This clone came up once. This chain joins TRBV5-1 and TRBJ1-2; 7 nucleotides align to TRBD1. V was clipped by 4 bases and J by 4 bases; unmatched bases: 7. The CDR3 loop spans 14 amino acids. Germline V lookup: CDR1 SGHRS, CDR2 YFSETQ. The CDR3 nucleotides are TGCGCCAGCAGCCTCGGGACAGACTCCTATGGCTACACCTTC. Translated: CASSLGTDSYGYTF.

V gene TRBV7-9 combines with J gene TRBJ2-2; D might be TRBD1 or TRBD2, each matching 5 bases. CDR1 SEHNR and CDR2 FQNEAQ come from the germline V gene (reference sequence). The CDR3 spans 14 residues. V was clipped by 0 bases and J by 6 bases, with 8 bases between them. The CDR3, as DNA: TGTGCCAGCAGCTTAGCAGGGGAGCCCGGGGAGCTGTTTTTT. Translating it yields CASSLAGEPGELFF.